One TCR beta chain is described in this entry. This clone came up once. This receptor's antigen is unknown. No base quality values were provided; no much bigger clone lies one nucleotide off. This record comes from a study of cytomegalovirus exposure and HLA in healthy donors (dated by TCRdb to 2017 to 2019). Regarding the research as a whole: In an earlier analysis of approximately 500 of the donors, 276 Gb of sequence data and roughly 100 million unique TCR beta sequences from about 180 million T cells were reported. Approximately 330 gigabases of sequencing data and 75 million to 85 million unique TCR sequences made up an early release that covered several hundred HLA-typed donors. The genetic ancestry cluster associated with self-reported Caucasian donors included 70% to 85% of the roughly 410 genotyped donors. The study aimed to test whether signatures of past pathogen exposure could be identified by cataloging public T cell receptors. The study used immunosequencing to profile the T cell repertoires of about 670 subjects and linked those repertoires to cytomegalovirus serostatus. In addition to the first cohort of 666 subjects, a separate validation cohort of 100 to 150 different subjects was used. To predict cytomegalovirus infection status, the study combined high-throughput TCR immunosequencing, statistical association of individual TCRs with disease status, and machine learning. To study patterns of TCR occurrence, a later analysis re-analyzed previously published TCR beta repertoires from 650 to 750 donors and added high-resolution HLA genotyping. Rather than drawing on any new phenotypic data, the later analysis identified candidate immune exposures from TCR beta sequences and the way those sequences occurred across donors. To decide whether each TCR beta V gene segment behaved as functional or pseudogenic, an earlier analysis of approximately 600 of the donors relied on high-throughput TCR beta sequencing. Donor age, sex, ethnicity and CMV serostatus were collected together with the repertoire data. A later genetic analysis used genome-wide SNP genotypes for about 55% of the 666 donors, treating that subset as a discovery cohort. Every repertoire in the discovery cohort had been generated on one and the same sequencing platform. HLA typing covered class I and class II loci at four-digit resolution. Typing coverage varied by locus: roughly 620-630 donors for A, B, C, DRB1 and DQB1; around 560 for DQA1; nearly 610 for DPA1; roughly 450 for DPB1. Because of strong linkage in the cohort, roughly five DR-DQ haplotypes were treated as single units for association and clustering. On average, roughly 240,000 unique TCR beta nucleotide sequences were sequenced per donor among 350 to 400 genotyped donors of the cohort, with roughly 18% of those sequences being non-productive.

The cohort was made up of 666 healthy bone marrow donors. At the time of sampling, all cohort members were nominally healthy, though unrecorded immune exposures were likely present. The donor tested CMV seronegative, placing the donor among the approximately 360 seronegative members of the cohort. Each donor provided a peripheral blood sample, and peripheral blood mononuclear cells were used for TCR beta sequencing. Genomic DNA extraction from the blood cell samples was performed with the Qiagen DNeasy Blood Extraction Kit. V sheds 4 bases and J sheds 2 bases, leaving 6 bases between their ends. The CDR1 and CDR2 encoded by the germline V gene are SGHAT and FQNNGV. Reading from cysteine to phenylalanine, the CDR3 counts 14 amino acids. The entry retains the CDR3 DNA only, 42 bases that are in frame from base 1. Receptor libraries were prepared by the immunoSEQ multiplex PCR assay. For the multiplex PCR, a mixture combining 60 forward primers for TCR Vbeta segments and 13 reverse primers for TCR Jbeta segments was used. The CDR3 region of rearranged TCR beta genes was amplified from genomic DNA by a multiplex PCR assay. On the Illumina HiSeq System, the amplified TCR beta libraries were sequenced as 87-base-pair reads. Turning to the authors' computational methods: In a later analysis, some 80 million unique TCR beta chains were counted across the 690 or so repertoires, and roughly 11 million of these chains were shared by at least two donors. To remove PCR and sequencing errors, raw reads were error-corrected and collapsed into unique sequences using a nearest-neighbor algorithm that merged closely related sequences. V, D and J gene segments were assigned by aligning CDR3 sequences to IMGT reference sequences. For a sequence to be retained, at least a six-nucleotide match to both a V gene segment and a J gene segment was required. A rearrangement counted as productive if the CDR3 had no stop codons and remained in frame with V and J, and every other rearrangement counted as non-productive. Following IMGT convention, CDR3 was defined as the stretch from the second conserved V-encoded cysteine up to the conserved J-encoded phenylalanine. In an earlier analysis of approximately 500 of the donors, sequences lacking an unambiguous match to a single V gene segment were excluded. An earlier analysis of about 590 of the donors classified V segments as functional when productive rearrangements were above 56.7% and as segregating when the standard deviation between donors was above 5%. A statistical classification framework was developed to diagnose cytomegalovirus status using the catalog of TCR beta chain sequences. A later analysis assigned V and J genes by comparing TCR nucleotide sequences with IMGT/GENE-DB human TR gene sequences. A later analysis assigned CDR3 sequences and most-parsimonious VDJ recombination scenarios with the TCRdist pipeline. In a later analysis, each TCR beta chain was defined by its CDR3 amino acid sequence together with its V-gene family, and reads lacking a unique V-gene family were excluded. To address suspected cross-contamination and a sequencing artifact, a later analysis removed 592 highly shared, low-generation-probability nucleotide sequences. In a later analysis, a clonal expansion index for each public chain was calculated from normalized within-repertoire ranks of inferred template counts. Generation probabilities in a later analysis came from a VDJ recombination model fitted to out-of-frame rearrangements, and those results were checked against IGoR. A later analysis scored TCR-TCR, TCR-HLA and TCR-CMV co-occurrence with hypergeometric tests, applying a repertoire-size bias correction to TCR pairs. In a later analysis, false discovery rates were estimated by permuting HLA or CMV assignments 20 times. A later analysis grouped co-occurring TCRs with DBSCAN, adding TCRdist sequence similarity when clustering within HLA-allele-positive subsets. For co-occurrence clustering, repertoires with fewer than 30,000 or more than 120,000 public chains were excluded, along with five or six repertoires with anomalous nucleotide sharing. Held by TCRdb, this immuneACCESS table contains in-frame sequences only and omits some clones. Under half of the omission traces to an unresolved V gene where checked; the cause of the rest is unknown. V and J calls and clone size are given by that table; D and trimming were obtained from the DNA. The sample table contains 100,000 to 130,000 clones; only one count was recorded for more than 70% of them. Of the sample, roughly 2% is held by the ten largest clones.

Summary of the overall study and its limitations: In an earlier analysis of a few hundred of the donors, most TCR beta V segments were observed in productive rearrangements about 87% or about 30% of the time, broadly matching IMGT annotations. Immune exposure information for the cohort was limited to CMV serostatus. Linkage disequilibrium might explain the correlated functional status among segregating V segments, but an unknown experimental factor could not be excluded. At a false discovery rate of 0.05, a later analysis linked some 18,000 TCR beta sequences to specific HLA alleles. A later genetic analysis associated a missense DCLRE1C variant with V-gene and J-gene trimming of TCR beta chains, and an independent cohort replicated the association. Assigning TCR associations to individual alleles was difficult when HLA alleles, especially DR and DQ, strongly co-occurred. Cytomegalovirus status was reported to be diagnosed by the classifier with high specificity and sensitivity in both the original and validation cohorts. Most TCR sequences were seen in very few donors, while some public TCRs were found in many individuals. A cluster of highly shared sequence variants was judged likely to be a technical artifact of the sequencing pipeline. A further reported finding was that TCR beta sequences accurately predicted the HLA-A and HLA-B alleles for most subjects in the first cohort. In a later analysis, the rate of TCR association differed among HLA loci, with DRB1 alleles having the most associated TCRs and HLA-C alleles having the fewest. Some IMGT-functional V segments, including TRBV6-2 and TRBV6-3, could not be told apart with the 87-base-pair reads, so those segments were excluded. HLA typing was unavailable for some donors at each locus, so association tests used only the typed subset. In the study, some 180 TCR beta chains were listed as associated with cytomegalovirus. Over 15 rarely observed V segments, including chromosome 9 orphons, were excluded from the earlier analysis of approximately 600 of the donors because counts were too low. According to the authors, the approach could potentially be generalized to other disease states and immunological phenotypes. A later analysis found that most CMV-associated TCR beta chains appeared HLA-restricted, with HLA associations seemingly driven largely by CMV exposure. A few of the identified cytomegalovirus-associated TCR beta chains were confirmed in vitro to be specific for cytomegalovirus antigens. Compared with equally common non-associated chains, HLA-associated TCR beta chains in a later analysis were more clonally expanded and had lower generation probabilities. This cohort had only TCR beta chains sequenced, and the lack of alpha or paired-chain data limited which features could be detected. The presence/absence analyses assumed that sequencing depth was roughly uniform across donors, and that assumption may not be true. Several of the top co-occurrence clusters appeared to be linked to parvovirus B19, influenza, CMV and Epstein-Barr virus, according to a later analysis. In a later genetic analysis, fewer N-insertions in productive TCRs were reported among donors in an Asian-associated ancestry cluster than the roughly 710-donor mean.

The TCR was taken from a man between 18 and 35 years old in good health and CMV-seronegative. The chain is encoded by TRBV11-2 joined to TRBJ1-6, and perhaps TRBD1 as D gene, on 5 matching bases. What was sequenced was PBMCs. The nucleotides are TGTGCCAGCAGCTCCAGGGCCTATAATTCACCCCTCCACTTT. Translated, it gives CASSSRAYNSPLHF.